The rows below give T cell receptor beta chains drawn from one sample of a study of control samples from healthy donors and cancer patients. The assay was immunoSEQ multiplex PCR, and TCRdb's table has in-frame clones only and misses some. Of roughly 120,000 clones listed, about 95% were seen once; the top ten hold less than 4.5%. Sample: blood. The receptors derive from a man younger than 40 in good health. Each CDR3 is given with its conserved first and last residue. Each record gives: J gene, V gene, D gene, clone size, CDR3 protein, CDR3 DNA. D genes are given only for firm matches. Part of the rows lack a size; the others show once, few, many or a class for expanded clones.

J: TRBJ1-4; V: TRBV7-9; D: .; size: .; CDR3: CASSWGGGGNEKLFF; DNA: TGTGCCAGCAGCTGGGGGGGCGGGGGAAATGAAAAACTGTTTTTT
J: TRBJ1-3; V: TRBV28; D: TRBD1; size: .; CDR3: CASTIDRVDTIYF; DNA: TGTGCCAGCACTATCGACAGGGTTGACACCATATATTTT
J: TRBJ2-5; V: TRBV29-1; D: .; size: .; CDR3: CSVWEQETQYF; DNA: TGCAGCGTTTGGGAACAAGAGACCCAGTACTTC
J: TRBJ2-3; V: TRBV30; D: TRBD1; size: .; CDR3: CAWIRGDRGPSDTQYF; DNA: TGTGCCTGGATAAGGGGGGACAGGGGGCCGTCGGATACGCAGTATTTT
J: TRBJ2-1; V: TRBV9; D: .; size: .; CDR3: CASSVWGNRYNEQFF; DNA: TGTGCCAGCAGCGTTTGGGGGAACAGATACAATGAGCAGTTCTTC
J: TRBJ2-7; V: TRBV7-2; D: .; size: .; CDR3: CASSLRSGPVTYEQYF; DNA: TGTGCCAGCAGCTTAAGGTCGGGACCGGTAACCTACGAGCAGTACTTC
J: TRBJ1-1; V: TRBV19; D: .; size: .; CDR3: CASSITSGTEAFF; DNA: TGTGCCAGTAGTATAACAAGCGGCACTGAAGCTTTCTTT
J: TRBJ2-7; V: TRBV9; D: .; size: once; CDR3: CASSVAPQVYEQYF; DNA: TGTGCCAGCAGCGTAGCTCCGCAGGTATACGAGCAGTACTTC
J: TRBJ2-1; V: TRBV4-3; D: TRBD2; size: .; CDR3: CASSRNRLADNEQFF; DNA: TGCGCCAGCAGCCGAAATAGACTAGCGGACAATGAGCAGTTCTTC
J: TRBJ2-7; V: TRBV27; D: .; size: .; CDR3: CASSSHRDGYYEQYF; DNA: TGTGCCAGCAGTTCCCACCGGGACGGCTACTACGAGCAGTACTTC
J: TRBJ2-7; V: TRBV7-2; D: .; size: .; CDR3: CASSWRAAEQYF; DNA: TGTGCCAGCAGCTGGAGAGCGGCCGAGCAGTACTTC
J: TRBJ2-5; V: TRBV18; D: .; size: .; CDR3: CASSQVLGQETQYF; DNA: TGTGCCAGCTCACAGGTTCTGGGGCAAGAGACCCAGTACTTC
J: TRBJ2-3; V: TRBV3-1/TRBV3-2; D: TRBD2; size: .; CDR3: CASSQGRTSVTTQYF; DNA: TGTGCCAGCAGCCAAGGTCGGACTAGCGTAACTACGCAGTATTTT
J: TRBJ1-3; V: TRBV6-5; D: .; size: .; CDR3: CASSSEGWNTIYF; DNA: TGTGCCAGCAGTTCCGAGGGGTGGAACACCATATATTTT
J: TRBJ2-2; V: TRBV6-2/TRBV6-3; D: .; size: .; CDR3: CASSYRDTGELFF; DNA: TGTGCCAGCAGTTACAGGGACACCGGGGAGCTGTTTTTT
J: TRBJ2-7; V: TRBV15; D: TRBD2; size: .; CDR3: CATSRGMASGAGEQYF; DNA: TGTGCCACCAGCAGAGGTATGGCTAGCGGGGCCGGCGAGCAGTACTTC
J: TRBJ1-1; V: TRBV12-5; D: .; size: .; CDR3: CASGFQQGTLTEAFF; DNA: TGTGCTAGTGGTTTCCAACAGGGCACGCTGACTGAAGCTTTCTTT
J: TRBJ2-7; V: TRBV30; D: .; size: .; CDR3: CAWSAGYSYEQYF; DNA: TGTGCCTGGAGTGCAGGGTATTCATACGAGCAGTACTTC
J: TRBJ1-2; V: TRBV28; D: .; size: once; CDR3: CASSLGSGGLEGYTF; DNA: TGTGCCAGCAGTTTAGGGTCCGGGGGGCTGGAGGGCTACACCTTC
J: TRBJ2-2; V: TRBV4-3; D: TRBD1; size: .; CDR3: CASSQDHRGMVTGELFF; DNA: TGCGCCAGCAGCCAAGATCACAGGGGGATGGTCACCGGGGAGCTGTTTTTT
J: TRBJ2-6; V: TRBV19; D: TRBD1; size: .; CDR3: CASSEQGAVSSGANVLTF; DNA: TGTGCCAGTAGTGAACAGGGGGCCGTCAGTTCTGGGGCCAACGTCCTGACTTTC
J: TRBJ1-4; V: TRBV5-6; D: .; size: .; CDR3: CASSFRGSNEKLFF; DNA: TGTGCCAGCAGCTTCCGGGGATCAAATGAAAAACTGTTTTTT
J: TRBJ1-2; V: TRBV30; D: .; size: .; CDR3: CAWSWGTGGYTF; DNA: TGTGCCTGGAGTTGGGGGACCGGGGGCTACACCTTC
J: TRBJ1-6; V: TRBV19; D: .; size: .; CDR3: CASSQGANSPLHF; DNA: TGTGCCAGTAGCCAGGGAGCCAATTCACCCCTCCACTTT
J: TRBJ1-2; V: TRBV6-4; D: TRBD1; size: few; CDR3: CASSSPGTGGSRYTF; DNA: TGTGCCAGCAGTTCTCCCGGGACAGGGGGTTCCCGCTACACCTTC
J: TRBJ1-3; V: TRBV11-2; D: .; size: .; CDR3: CASSLAGRPQDTIYF; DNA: TGTGCCAGCAGCTTAGCTGGAAGACCCCAGGACACCATATATTTT
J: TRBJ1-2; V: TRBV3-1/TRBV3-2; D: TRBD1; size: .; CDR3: CASSPRDRASGYTF; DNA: TGTGCCAGCAGCCCCCGGGACAGGGCGAGTGGCTACACCTTC
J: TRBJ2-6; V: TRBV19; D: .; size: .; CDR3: CASSMGPHSGANVLTF; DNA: TGTGCCAGTAGTATGGGGCCGCACTCTGGGGCCAACGTCCTGACTTTC
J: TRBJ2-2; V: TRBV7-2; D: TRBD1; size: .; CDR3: CASSLMGTTGISGELFF; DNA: TGTGCCAGCAGCTTAATGGGGACGACAGGGATTTCCGGGGAGCTGTTTTTT
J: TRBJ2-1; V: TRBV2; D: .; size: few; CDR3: CASRFGTGGNNEQFF; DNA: TGTGCCAGCAGATTCGGGACTGGGGGTAACAATGAGCAGTTCTTC
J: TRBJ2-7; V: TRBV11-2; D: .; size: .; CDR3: CASSFPGDEQYF; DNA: TGTGCCAGCAGCTTTCCTGGGGACGAGCAGTACTTC
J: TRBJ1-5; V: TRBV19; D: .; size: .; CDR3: CASSIDRLGRPQHF; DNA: TGTGCCAGTAGTATAGACCGCCTCGGGCGGCCCCAGCATTTT
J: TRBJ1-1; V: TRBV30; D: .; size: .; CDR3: CAWSHQGNTEAFF; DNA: TGTGCCTGGAGTCATCAGGGTAACACTGAAGCTTTCTTT
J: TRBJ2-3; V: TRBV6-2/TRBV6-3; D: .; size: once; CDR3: CASSYLTPSRDETSTDTQYF; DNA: TGTGCCAGCAGTTATCTAACTCCTTCCAGGGACGAAACAAGCACAGATACGCAGTATTTT
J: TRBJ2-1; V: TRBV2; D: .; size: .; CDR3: CASSVSRAGGEQFF; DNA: TGTGCCAGCAGTGTTTCGAGGGCTGGGGGTGAGCAGTTCTTC
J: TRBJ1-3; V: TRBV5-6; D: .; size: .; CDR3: CASSIGTFSSGNTIYF; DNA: TGTGCCAGCAGCATAGGGACGTTTAGCTCTGGAAACACCATATATTTT
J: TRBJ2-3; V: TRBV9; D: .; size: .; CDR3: CASSVGVGVSTDTQYF; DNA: TGTGCCAGCAGCGTAGGGGTCGGGGTGAGCACAGATACGCAGTATTTT
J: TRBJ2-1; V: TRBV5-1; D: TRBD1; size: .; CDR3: CASSLSMGQGASYNEQFF; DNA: TGCGCCAGCAGCTTGAGTATGGGACAGGGGGCTTCCTACAATGAGCAGTTCTTC
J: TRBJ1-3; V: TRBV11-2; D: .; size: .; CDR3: CASSLRRTTGNTIYF; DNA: TGTGCCAGCAGCTTAAGACGGACTACTGGAAACACCATATATTTT
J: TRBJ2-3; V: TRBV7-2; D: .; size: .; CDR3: CASSLAGTQYF; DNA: TGTGCCAGCAGCTTAGCGGGGACGCAGTATTTT
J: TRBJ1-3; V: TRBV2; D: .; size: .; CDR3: CASSDWLVGRSSGNTIYF; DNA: TGTGCCAGCAGTGATTGGTTAGTAGGACGAAGCTCTGGAAACACCATATATTTT
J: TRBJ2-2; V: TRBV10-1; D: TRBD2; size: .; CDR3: CASSRLAGDTGELFF; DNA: TGCGCCAGCAGCCGGCTAGCGGGGGACACCGGGGAGCTGTTTTTT
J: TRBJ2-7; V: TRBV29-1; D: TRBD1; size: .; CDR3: CSVSGTASSYEQYF; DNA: TGCAGCGTGTCCGGGACAGCTAGCTCCTACGAGCAGTACTTC
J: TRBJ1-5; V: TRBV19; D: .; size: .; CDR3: CASSIYGTSNQPQHF; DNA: TGTGCCAGTAGTATATACGGTACTAGCAATCAGCCCCAGCATTTT
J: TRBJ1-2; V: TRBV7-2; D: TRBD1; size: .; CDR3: CASSWDRAPYGYTF; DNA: TGTGCCAGCAGTTGGGACAGGGCCCCCTATGGCTACACCTTC
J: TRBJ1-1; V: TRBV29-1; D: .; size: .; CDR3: CSFLGGGTEAFF; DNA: TGCAGCTTCTTAGGGGGGGGCACTGAAGCTTTCTTT
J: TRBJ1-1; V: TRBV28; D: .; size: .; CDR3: CASTTEGVRTEAFF; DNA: TGTGCCAGCACTACCGAGGGGGTGAGAACTGAAGCTTTCTTT
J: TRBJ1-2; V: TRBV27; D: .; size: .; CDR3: CASRPGVGGYTF; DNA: TGTGCCAGCAGGCCAGGGGTCGGCGGCTACACCTTC
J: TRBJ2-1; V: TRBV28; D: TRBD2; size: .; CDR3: CASRTSGDTYNEQFF; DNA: TGTGCCAGCAGAACTAGCGGGGACACATACAATGAGCAGTTCTTC
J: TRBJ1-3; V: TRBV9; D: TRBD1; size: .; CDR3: CASSGTGGSGNTIYF; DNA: TGTGCCAGCAGCGGGACAGGGGGATCTGGAAACACCATATATTTT